This T cell receptor beta chain was identified during a study of blood T cell repertoires in COVID-19 (TCRdb year 2020). Broadly, across the study: Collaborator samples came from the United States, Italy and Spain and covered acute and convalescent phases of COVID-19. The material from the prospective study consisted of cDNA or gDNA derived from T cells, B-cell-depleted T cells, or PBMCs. Subjects who had been exposed to COVID-19, were actively infected with it, or had recovered from it provided the deeply sampled blood TCRbeta repertoires that made up the dataset. The repertoires were released in a freely available public database meant as a resource for research on the immune response to SARS-CoV-2. The samples were drawn from the first 160 participants of the ongoing ImmuneRACE study and from 1,254 subjects provided by 6 global collaborators. Sample metadata almost always included a de-identified subject ID, COVID-19 status, age in years and sex. Where available, HLA class I and class II types were obtained from metadata supplied by the sample provider rather than from assay-based typing.

TCRbeta CDR3 regions were amplified from genomic DNA using the immunoSEQ Assay, a bias-controlled multiplex PCR. For the original study's pipeline: The number of nucleated cells in each sample was estimated by amplification of reference gene primers within the assay. To quantify the absolute abundance of each unique TCRbeta CDR3 rearrangement, sequence reads were collapsed and filtered. For each sample, productive Simpson clonality was calculated by taking the square root of Simpson's diversity index across productive rearrangements. As stored in TCRdb, this immuneACCESS dataset retains in-frame rearrangements with V and J assigned. A fraction of the clones does not appear; measured against another copy, unresolved V genes explain less than half of the discrepancy, and the remainder lacks a known reason. V, J and clone size are those of that table, while D and trimming were read from the DNA. The sample contains about 190,000 clones, less than 80% of them found a single time. The ten largest make up around 12% of the sample.

Each collaborating institution followed its own protocols to collect whole blood in K2EDTA tubes. For TCRbeta analysis, collaborator samples were shipped as frozen whole blood, as isolated PBMCs, or as DNA extracted from either sample type. Of note for this clone: The antigen this receptor binds is unknown. Base quality data are lacking; no much larger clone is found one base away.

V is shortened by 5 bases, J by 0 bases, and the region joining them spans 16 bases. As encoded in the germline V gene (reference sequence), CDR1 is LNHDA while CDR2 is SQIVND. The CDR3 spans 16 residues, from the cysteine through the phenylalanine. Only the CDR3 DNA stays, 48 bases, in frame from base 1. Here is what the overall study found, with its caveats: Clinical and demographic metadata were provided uncurated, with the amount varying by source and participant.

This TCR came from a woman between 45 and 60 years old with acute or convalescent COVID-19. The sequence is built from TRBV19 and TRBJ1-2, with the D gene uncertain. Sample: peripheral blood. The CDR3 sequence is CASSASQVLANYGYTF. The DNA sequence is TGTGCCAGTAGTGCCTCCCAGGTACTCGCTAACTATGGCTACACCTTC.